One sample yielded the 20 T cell receptor beta chains listed below, sequenced in a study of neurological immune-mediated disorders. TCRdb called the 5' RACE reads again in MiXCR, with one record for every CDR3 protein. The sample contains around 130,000 distinct CDR3 sequences, roughly 3.2% of which appear only once. The sequencing sample was made of PBMCs. These TCRs come from a woman in her 30s with multiple sclerosis.

This clonotype was counted at least ten times. The V gene is TRBV2, the J gene TRBJ1-5; maybe TRBD1 (6 bases). From germline, CDR1 is SNHLY and CDR2 FYNNEI. This CDR3 region has 13 residues. The V gene lost 7 bases and the J gene lost 2 bases, with 9 bases spanning the gap. CDR3 DNA: TGTGCCAGCAACAGGGCAGGCAATCAGCCCCAGCATTTT. Protein: CASNRAGNQPQHF.

This clonotype was seen repeatedly, ten times or more. This chain joins TRBV5-1 and TRBJ2-1; D remains unclear. Germline-derived CDR1 and CDR2 are SGHRS and YFSETQ. Deletions cut 2 bases from V and 8 bases from J, with 8 bases between. The CDR3 consists of 12 residues. The CDR3 coding sequence is TGCGCCAGCAGCTTCATCTCTCATGAGCAGTTCTTC. Its translation is CASSFISHEQFF.

This clonotype appeared many times. V usage is TRBV7-6 and J usage is TRBJ2-2, with D tentatively TRBD2 (7 bases). This CDR3 region has 15 residues. Between the trimmed V and J ends, which lost 8 bases and 7 bases, there was a span of 20 bases. Germline V gene sequence: CDR1 SGHVS, CDR2 FNYEAQ. CDR3 sequence reads: CASGPGLGGGGELFF. DNA of the CDR3: TGTGCCAGCGGCCCCGGACTAGGGGGTGGCGGGGAGCTGTTTTTT.

This clonotype was counted at least ten times. The rearrangement joins TRBV6-5 to TRBJ1-5; unclear D gene. Germline V gene lookup returns CDR1 MNHEY and CDR2 SVGAGI. The CDR3 contains 13 residues. V lost 2 bases and J lost 4, with 6 bases in between. The CDR3 DNA sequence: TGTGCCAGCAGTTACCGTCAGAATCAGCCCCAGCATTTT. It codes for CASSYRQNQPQHF.

As to this clonotype: This may be a read error: a much more frequent sequence differs by one nucleotide. The chain carries TRBV20-1 and TRBJ1-3; the match to TRBD1 covers 7 bases. CDR1 and CDR2 from the germline V gene are DFQATT and SNEGSKA (reference sequence). This CDR3 is 12 amino acids long. CDR3 loop: CSAGDRGKTIYF. In nucleotides, the CDR3 is TGCAGTGCCGGGGACAGAGGAAAAACCATATATTTT.

There are many counts of this clonotype. V is TRBV7-9 and J is TRBJ1-2; D remains unclear. From germline, CDR1 is SEHNR and CDR2 FQNEAQ (reference sequence). This CDR3 is 15 amino acids long. Trimming left V 5 bases short and J 4 bases short, with 17 bases between. CDR3 in DNA: TGTGCCAGCAGCCCTGTCAGGAGGCCTGGCTATGGCTACACCTTC. This gives the protein CASSPVRRPGYGYTF.

Ten or more counts support this clonotype. The chain has TRBV5-1 and TRBJ2-3, with TRBD2 matching 10 bases. V gave up 0 bases and J gave up 5 bases; unmatched junction bases: 3. Germline V gene lookup returns CDR1 SGHRS and CDR2 YFSETQ. This CDR3 spans 15 amino acids. CDR3 sequence reads: CASSLASGGGDTQYF. As DNA, the CDR3 is TGCGCCAGCAGCTTGGCTAGCGGGGGAGGAGATACGCAGTATTTT.

The sample holds many counts of this clonotype. The chain carries TRBV3-1 and TRBJ1-1; the D is unclear. Germline lookup yields CDR1 LGHDT and CDR2 YNNKEL (reference sequence). V was shortened by 0 bases and J by 4 bases, with 9 bases between the two germline ends. The CDR3 length is 14 residues. CDR3 loop: CASSQDGWGTEAFF. CDR3 sequence (DNA): TGTGCCAGCAGCCAAGACGGCTGGGGCACTGAAGCTTTCTTT.

This clonotype occurred many times. The J gene is TRBJ1-2, the V gene TRBV27, with 9 bases identical to TRBD1. Trimming cost V 2 bases and J 7 bases; bases outside gene matches: 8. There are 15 residues in the CDR3. Germline V lookup: CDR1 MNHEY, CDR2 SMNVEV (reference sequence). The CDR3 region is CASSLRPGTGLGYTF. For the CDR3, the DNA is TGTGCCAGCAGTTTACGGCCCGGGACAGGGCTTGGCTACACCTTC.

This clonotype was counted at least ten times. The genes are TRBV5-1 and TRBJ2-2; possible D gene TRBD2, 6 bases. The CDR3 is 13 amino acids. Trimming removed 8 bases at V and 4 bases at J, with 12 bases between. Germline CDR1 is SGHRS and CDR2 is YFSETQ. The CDR3 DNA follows: TGCGCCAGTAGAACAGCGGGCACCGGGGAGCTGTTTTTT. Translated: CASRTAGTGELFF.

This clonotype was observed many times. The chain is built from TRBV29-1 and TRBJ2-7, with D hard to call. V was pared by 7 bases and J by 4 bases, with 14 bases between. Germline V gene lookup returns CDR1 SQVTM and CDR2 ANQGSEA. This CDR3 has 12 amino acids. CDR3 bases: TGCAGCGCCCCACTTCCGAGTTACGAGCAGTACTTC. It yields the protein CSAPLPSYEQYF.

In its sample, this clonotype was seen many times. The chain uses TRBV27 and TRBJ2-1; D is perhaps TRBD1 or TRBD2 (5 bases each). The germline V gene has CDR1 MNHEY and CDR2 SMNVEV (reference sequence). V dropped 2 bases and J dropped 15 bases, with 26 bases sitting between them. The CDR3 extends over 16 amino acids. The CDR3 nucleotides are TGTGCCAGCAGTTTACGGGGCAACATCCCGGGCCCCGAGAGGTTCTTC. It encodes CASSLRGNIPGPERFF.

This clonotype was detected many times. The chain has TRBV25-1 and TRBJ2-3; tentatively, D is TRBD1 or TRBD2 (5 bases each). Trimming took 6 bases from V and 1 from J, leaving 14 bases between them. Germline V gene lookup returns CDR1 MGHDK and CDR2 SYGVNS. The CDR3 totals 15 residues. CDR3 nucleotide sequence: TGTGCCAGCAGCCCTACGCAGGGAGGCACAGATACGCAGTATTTT. Encoded protein: CASSPTQGGTDTQYF.

This clonotype has ten or more counts. The rearrangement uses TRBV6-2 or TRBV6-3 and TRBJ2-1; the match to TRBD2 covers 8 bases. There are 17 residues in the CDR3. After removal of 0 bases from V and 0 bases from J, the junction contained 4 bases not matched to a gene. Germline CDR1 MNHEY, CDR2 SVGEGT. CDR3 region: CASSYSSGGSSYNEQFF. For the CDR3, the DNA is TGTGCCAGCAGTTACTCCAGCGGGGGCAGCTCCTACAATGAGCAGTTCTTC.

This clonotype was counted at least ten times. J is TRBJ1-5 and V is TRBV12-3 or TRBV12-4; D uncertain. V was trimmed by 8 bases and J by 9 bases, leaving 11 bases between them. This CDR3 comprises 11 residues. The CDR3 sequence is CASGPLVPQHF. In DNA, the CDR3 is TGTGCCAGCGGTCCTTTAGTGCCCCAGCATTTT.

The chain carries TRBV10-3 and TRBJ2-5; D perhaps matches TRBD1 (6 bases). V shed 2 bases and J shed 2 bases, with 12 bases lying between them. This CDR3 spans 15 amino acids. Germline CDR1 and CDR2: ENHRY and SYGVKD. The CDR3 protein is CAISETGQTQETQYF. The CDR3 DNA follows: TGTGCCATCAGTGAGACCGGACAGACGCAAGAGACCCAGTACTTC.

This clonotype was seen at least ten times. The V and J genes are TRBV2 and TRBJ1-2, with a possible D match to TRBD1 (5 bases). The germline gives CDR1 SNHLY, CDR2 FYNNEI. V was clipped by 6 bases and J by 3 bases, with 14 bases between them. The length of the CDR3 is 14 residues. CDR3 residues: CASSPPGTDYGYTF. For the CDR3, the DNA is TGTGCCAGCAGCCCGCCCGGGACGGACTATGGCTACACCTTC.

This clonotype was recorded at least ten times. The chain recombines TRBV20-1 with TRBJ2-7; 9 positions agree with TRBD2. The germline gives CDR1 DFQATT, CDR2 SNEGSKA (reference sequence). V lost 3 bases, J lost 0 bases, and 9 bases stayed unmatched. This CDR3 has 16 amino acids. CDR3 sequence: CSASDRAGGNSYEQYF. DNA of the CDR3: TGCAGTGCTAGCGATCGAGCGGGAGGCAACTCCTACGAGCAGTACTTC.

There are many counts of this clonotype. The genes are TRBV6-5 and TRBJ2-1, with TRBD2 as a possible D gene (5 bases). Germline V gene sequence: CDR1 MNHEY, CDR2 SVGAGI. Between the trimmed V and J ends, which lost 7 bases and 7 bases, there was a span of 11 bases. CDR3 length: 12 amino acids. Here the CDR3 DNA reads TGTGCCAGCACCGACGGAGGTAATGAGCAGTTCTTC. Translated, it gives CASTDGGNEQFF.

This clonotype occurred a few times. The V gene is TRBV9, the J gene TRBJ1-1; perhaps TRBD1 as D (5 bases). Trimming stripped 3 bases from V and 4 bases from J, with 13 bases between. The CDR3 has 14 residues. Per the germline V gene, CDR1 is SGDLS and CDR2 is YYNGEE. In nucleotides, the CDR3 is TGTGCCAGCAGCGCGGGGCTGGGCCTCACTGAAGCTTTCTTT. This gives the protein CASSAGLGLTEAFF.